The 23 T cell receptor beta chains in this list originate from one sample, sequenced in a study of T cell repertoires in cytomegalovirus infection. TCRdb itself ran the reads through MiXCR, one entry per CDR3 protein. Found here are roughly 300,000 distinct CDR3 sequences, 9.5% of them singletons; the top ten hold around 4%. Sequencing was carried out using PBMCs. The origin of the receptors is a human donor in good health (CMV status not recorded). Some clones in this sample may be carry-over from other donors' samples.

The CDR3 DNA sequence: TGTGCCAGCGGCGCTAGCTCTGGGGCCAACGTCCTGACTTTC. This encodes CASGASSGANVLTF. This chain joins TRBV7-8 and TRBJ2-6; unclear D gene. Germline CDR1 and CDR2: SGHVS and FQNEAQ. The germline V and J ends were trimmed by 8 bases and 0 bases, with 8 bases remaining between them. CDR3 length: 14 amino acids.

This clonotype was found many times. CDR3 in DNA: TGTGCCAGCAGGTCCTCCGGCGGGACTAGCACAGATACGCAGTATTTT. Translating it yields CASRSSGGTSTDTQYF. The chain employs TRBV11-1 and TRBJ2-3; tentatively, D is TRBD2 (6 bases). Germline CDR1 SGHAT, CDR2 FQDESV (reference sequence). The CDR3 extends over 16 amino acids. Between the trimmed V and J ends, which lost 6 bases and 0 bases, there was a span of 16 bases.

This clonotype was recorded at least ten times. The CDR3: CASRAGQGANEQFF. CDR3 in DNA: TGTGCCAGCAGGGCGGGACAGGGGGCTAATGAGCAGTTCTTC. The V call is TRBV12-3 or TRBV12-4, the J call TRBJ2-1; 12 bases align to TRBD1. This CDR3 contains 14 residues. V was clipped by 6 bases and J by 7 bases; unmatched bases: 4.

In its sample, this clonotype was seen many times. This chain joins TRBV27 and TRBJ2-3; no clear D. Germline CDR1 is MNHEY and CDR2 is SMNVEV (reference sequence). The CDR3 length is 15 residues. Trimming stripped 5 bases from V and 6 bases from J, with 18 bases between. The CDR3 DNA is TGTGCCAGCAGTGCCTCCGGGCCCCCCTGGGATACGCAGTATTTT. This gives the protein CASSASGPPWDTQYF.

This clonotype has just a few counts. V gene TRBV19 combines with J gene TRBJ1-1, with 11 bases aligning to TRBD1. The CDR3 spans 15 residues. Germline V lookup: CDR1 LNHDA, CDR2 SQIVND (reference sequence). With V trimmed by 4 bases and J by 5 bases, 6 bases remained unmatched. CDR3 nucleotide sequence: TGTGCCAGTAGTAAGGACAGGGGGCTAGAAACTGAAGCTTTCTTT. It is translated as CASSKDRGLETEAFF.

CDR3 loop: CASSLNDGQPQHF. DNA for the CDR3: TGTGCCAGCAGTTTAAATGACGGTCAGCCCCAGCATTTT. The chain recombines TRBV12-3 or TRBV12-4 with TRBJ1-5; D remains ambiguous. Trimming stripped 2 bases from V and 6 bases from J, with 8 bases between. The CDR3 totals 13 residues.

Details on this clonotype: The final CDR3 position lacks the conserved phenylalanine or tryptophan, pointing to a likely read error. The V call is TRBV15, the J call TRBJ1-2; no definite D call. CDR1 is LNHNV and CDR2 is YYDKDF in the germline V gene (reference sequence). Deletions cut 8 bases from V and 5 bases from J, with 18 bases between. This CDR3 has 14 residues. This CDR3 is CATYGEGPVYGYTL. The CDR3 nucleotides are TGTGCCACCTACGGGGAGGGCCCCGTTTATGGCTACACCCTC.

For this clonotype: The junction differs from germline at one of its ends, possibly a read error. The chain is built from TRBV4-1 and TRBJ2-6; tentatively, D is TRBD1 (5 bases). Germline CDR1 and CDR2: MGHRA and YSYEKL. This CDR3 region has 18 residues. The CDR3 DNA sequence: TGTGCCAGCAGCCAAGGAACAGGCTTAAGCTCTGGGGCCAACGTCCTGACTTTC. Its translation: CASSQGTGLSSGANVLTF.

Note on this clonotype: Compared with germline, one end of the junction differs, possibly owing to a read error. CDR3 nucleotide sequence: TGTGTCAGCACTAACCCGGCGGGACAGGGGGCTTACGAGCAGTACTTC. This translates into CVSTNPAGQGAYEQYF. The V gene is TRBV28, the J gene TRBJ2-7; 12 nucleotides line up with TRBD1. The CDR3 is made up of 16 amino acids. CDR1 and CDR2 (germline): MDHEN, SYDVKM.

Worth noting for this clonotype: A much larger clone differs by one base, so this may be a read error. The DNA of the CDR3 is TGTGCCAGCAGCCGATGGACTAGCGCCCTGAGCTCCTACAATAAGCAGTTCTTC. It specifies CASSRWTSALSSYNKQFF. The chain is built from TRBV7-7 and TRBJ2-1, with 9 bases matching TRBD2. This CDR3 has 18 residues. From germline, CDR1 is SSHAT and CDR2 FNYEAQ (reference sequence).

This chain uses TRBV30 with TRBJ2-1; 8 positions agree with TRBD2. The J segment lost 8 bases and the V segment lost 4 bases, leaving 10 bases of the junction unmatched. The germline gives CDR1 GTSNPN, CDR2 SVGIG (reference sequence). The CDR3 loop spans 14 amino acids. The CDR3 is CAWTLAGGGDEQFF. CDR3 nucleotides: TGTGCCTGGACATTGGCGGGAGGCGGCGATGAGCAGTTCTTC.

This clonotype was seen a handful of times. The chain carries TRBV6-2 or TRBV6-3 and TRBJ2-5; the D is unclear. Germline V CDR1 and CDR2: MNHEY, SVGEGT. CDR3 length equals 12 residues. The CDR3 reads CAMHRYQETQYF. CDR3 bases: TGTGCTATGCATCGGTACCAAGAGACCCAGTACTTC.

The table lists this clonotype with a few counts. The J gene is TRBJ1-1, the V gene TRBV25-1, with D uncertain. Trimming shortened V by 8 bases and J by 3 bases, and 7 bases separated the two germline ends. Germline V lookup: CDR1 MGHDK, CDR2 SYGVNS. There are 11 residues in the CDR3. The CDR3 DNA sequence: TGTGCCAGCCGGTTCTACACTGAAGCTTTCTTT. Its protein is CASRFYTEAFF.

The rearrangement links TRBV19 to TRBJ1-2; D possibly corresponds to TRBD1 (5 bases). The germline V gene has CDR1 LNHDA and CDR2 SQIVND (reference sequence). Trimming removed 7 bases from V and 4 bases from J, with 19 bases in between. The CDR3 has 15 residues. CDR3 sequence: CASTIERRGFYGYTF. The CDR3 nucleotides read TGTGCCAGTACCATAGAGAGACGGGGCTTCTATGGCTACACCTTC.

The V gene is TRBV29-1, the J gene TRBJ1-5; D gene uncertain. The CDR3 has 13 residues. Trimming cost V 6 bases and J 3 bases, with 12 bases left between them. The germline CDR1 and CDR2 sequences are SQVTM and ANQGSEA. The CDR3 region has the DNA TGCAGCGTCGCGGCAAACCCCAATCAGCCCCAGCATTTT. This translates into CSVAANPNQPQHF.

This clonotype was seen more than once but under ten times. This rearrangement joins TRBV7-9 to TRBJ2-3; 7 positions agree with TRBD1. CDR1 is SEHNR, CDR2 FQNEAQ, per germline (reference sequence). V dropped 5 bases and J dropped 1; count of bases not matched to a gene: 6. The CDR3 has 15 amino acids. For the CDR3, the DNA is TGTGCCAGCAGCCTCAGACAGGGTCGCACAGATACGCAGTATTTT. It specifies CASSLRQGRTDTQYF.

There are many counts of this clonotype. The CDR3 nucleotides read TGTGCCAGTAGAGACAGGGGGAGAACAGATACGCAGTATTTT. Its protein product is CASRDRGRTDTQYF. V usage is TRBV19 and J usage is TRBJ2-3, with 9 bases lining up with TRBD1. Trimming at V came to 6 bases and at J to 3 bases, leaving 4 bases not matched to a gene. This CDR3 is 14 amino acids long. Per germline, CDR1 LNHDA and CDR2 SQIVND (reference sequence).

The V and J genes are TRBV28 and TRBJ2-7; D might be TRBD1 (6 bases). Germline V gives CDR1 MDHEN, CDR2 SYDVKM. The CDR3 extends over 14 amino acids. V lost 5 bases to trimming and J lost 6 bases, with 17 bases between them. DNA for the CDR3: TGTGCCAGCAGTCAACAGGGATTCTCGTCCGAGCAGTACTTC. Translating gives CASSQQGFSSEQYF.

This clonotype was observed a handful of times. V gene TRBV7-3 combines with J gene TRBJ2-1, with 7 bases fitting TRBD2. The V gene's germline CDR1 is SGHTA and CDR2 FQGTGA. The CDR3 length is 16 residues. V shed 2 bases, J shed 7 bases, and the junction held 11 bases outside the gene matches. The CDR3 DNA follows: TGTGCCAGCAGCTTAGCGGGGAGGGGAGTGTTGAATGAGCAGTTCTTC. It encodes CASSLAGRGVLNEQFF.

The sample holds many counts of this clonotype. The chain carries TRBV7-2 and TRBJ1-5; TRBD1 might be the D (5 bases). V lost 5 bases, J lost 1 base, and 9 bases lay in between. The CDR3 loop spans 14 amino acids. Germline V lookup: CDR1 SGHTA, CDR2 FQGNSA. The chain's CDR3 is CASSHPGSNQPQHF. The DNA for the CDR3 is TGTGCCAGCAGCCATCCAGGGAGCAATCAGCCCCAGCATTTT.

In nucleotides, the CDR3 is TGTGCCAGCAGCCGACAGGGGGCCGAAAATGAGCAGTTCTTC. This codes for CASSRQGAENEQFF. The rearrangement uses TRBV7-6 and TRBJ2-1; 10 positions match TRBD1. The germline CDR1 and CDR2 sequences are SGHVS and FNYEAQ. The length of the CDR3 is 14 residues. The V gene end was trimmed by 5 bases and the J gene end by 7 bases; junction bases not matched to a gene: 5.

This clonotype was recorded at least ten times. This chain links TRBV11-2 with TRBJ2-1; 13 nucleotides match TRBD2. The CDR3 covers 15 residues. Germline V gene lookup returns CDR1 SGHAT and CDR2 FQNNGV. V dropped 4 bases and J dropped 7; count of bases not matched to a gene: 4. The CDR3, as DNA: TGTGCCAGCAGCTCGGGACTAGCGGGAAATAATGAGCAGTTCTTC. Its protein is CASSSGLAGNNEQFF. Using reference TRBV11-2 and TRBJ2-1 for the parts outside the CDR3, the full variable domain is EAGVAQSPRYKIIEKRQSVAFWCNPISGHATLYWYQQILGQGPKLLIQFQNNGVVDDSQLPKDRFSAERLKGVDSTLKIQPAKLEDSAVYLCASSSGLAGNNEQFFGPGTRLTVL.

The genes are TRBV25-1 and TRBJ1-4; 10 bases are a match to TRBD1. J gave up 7 bases and V 6 bases, and 5 bases lay outside the gene matches. The germline V gene encodes CDR1 MGHDK and CDR2 SYGVNS. This CDR3 contains 14 residues. The CDR3 region has the DNA TGTGCCAGCAGGGGATGGACAGGGGGTGAAAAACTGTTTTTT. It specifies CASRGWTGGEKLFF.